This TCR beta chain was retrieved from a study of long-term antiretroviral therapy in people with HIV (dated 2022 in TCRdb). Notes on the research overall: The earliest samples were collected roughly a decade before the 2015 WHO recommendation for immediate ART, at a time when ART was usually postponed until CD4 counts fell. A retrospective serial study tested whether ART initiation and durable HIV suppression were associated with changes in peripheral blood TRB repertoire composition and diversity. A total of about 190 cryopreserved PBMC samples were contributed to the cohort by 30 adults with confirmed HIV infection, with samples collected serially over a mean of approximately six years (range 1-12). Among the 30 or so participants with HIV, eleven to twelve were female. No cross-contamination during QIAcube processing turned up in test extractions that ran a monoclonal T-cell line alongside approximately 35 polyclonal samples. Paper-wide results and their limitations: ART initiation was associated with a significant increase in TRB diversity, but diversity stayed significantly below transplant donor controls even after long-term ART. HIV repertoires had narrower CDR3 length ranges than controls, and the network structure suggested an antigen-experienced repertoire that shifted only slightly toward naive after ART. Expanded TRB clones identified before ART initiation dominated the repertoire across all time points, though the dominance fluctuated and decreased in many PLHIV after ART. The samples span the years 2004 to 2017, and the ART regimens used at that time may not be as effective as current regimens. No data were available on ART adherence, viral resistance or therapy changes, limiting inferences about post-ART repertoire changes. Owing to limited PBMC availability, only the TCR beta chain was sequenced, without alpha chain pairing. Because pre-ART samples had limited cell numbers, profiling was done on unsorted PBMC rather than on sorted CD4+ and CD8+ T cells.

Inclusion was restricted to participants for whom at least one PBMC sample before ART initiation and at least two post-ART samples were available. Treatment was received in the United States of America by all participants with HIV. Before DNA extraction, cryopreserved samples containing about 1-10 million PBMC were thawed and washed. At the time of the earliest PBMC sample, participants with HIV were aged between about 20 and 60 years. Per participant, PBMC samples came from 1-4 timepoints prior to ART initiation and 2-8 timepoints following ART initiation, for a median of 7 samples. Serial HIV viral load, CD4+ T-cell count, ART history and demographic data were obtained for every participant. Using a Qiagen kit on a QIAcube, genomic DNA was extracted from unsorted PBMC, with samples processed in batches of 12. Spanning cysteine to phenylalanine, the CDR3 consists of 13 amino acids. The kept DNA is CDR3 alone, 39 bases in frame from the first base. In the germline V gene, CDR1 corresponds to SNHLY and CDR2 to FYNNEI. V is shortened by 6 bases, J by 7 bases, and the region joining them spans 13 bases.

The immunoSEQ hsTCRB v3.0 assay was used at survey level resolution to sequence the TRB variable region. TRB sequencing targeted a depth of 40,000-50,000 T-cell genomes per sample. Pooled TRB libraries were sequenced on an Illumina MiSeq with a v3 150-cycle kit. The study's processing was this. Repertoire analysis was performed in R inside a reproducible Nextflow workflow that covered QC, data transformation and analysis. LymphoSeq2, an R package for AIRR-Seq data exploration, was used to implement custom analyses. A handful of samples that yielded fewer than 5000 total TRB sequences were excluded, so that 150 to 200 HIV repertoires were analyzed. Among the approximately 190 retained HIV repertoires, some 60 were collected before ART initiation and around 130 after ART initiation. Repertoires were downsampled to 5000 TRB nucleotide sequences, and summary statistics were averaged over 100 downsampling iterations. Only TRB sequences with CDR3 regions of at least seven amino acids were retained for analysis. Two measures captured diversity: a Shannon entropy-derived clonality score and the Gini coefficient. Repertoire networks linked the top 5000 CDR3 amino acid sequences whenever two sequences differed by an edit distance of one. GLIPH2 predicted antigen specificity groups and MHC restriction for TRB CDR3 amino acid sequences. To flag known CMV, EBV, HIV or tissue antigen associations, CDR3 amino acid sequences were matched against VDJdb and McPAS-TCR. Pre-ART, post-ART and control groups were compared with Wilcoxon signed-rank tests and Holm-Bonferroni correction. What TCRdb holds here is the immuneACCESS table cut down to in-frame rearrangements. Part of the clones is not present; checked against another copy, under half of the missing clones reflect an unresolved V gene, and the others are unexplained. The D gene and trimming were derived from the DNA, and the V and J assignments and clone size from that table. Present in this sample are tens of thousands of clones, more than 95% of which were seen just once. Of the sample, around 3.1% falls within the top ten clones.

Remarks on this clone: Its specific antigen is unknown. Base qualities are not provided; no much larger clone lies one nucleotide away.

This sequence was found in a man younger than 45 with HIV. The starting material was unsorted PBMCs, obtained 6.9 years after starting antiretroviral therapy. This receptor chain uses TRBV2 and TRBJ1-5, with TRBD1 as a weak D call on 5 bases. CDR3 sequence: CASRITGAQPQHF. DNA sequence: TGTGCCAGCAGAATTACAGGTGCCCAGCCCCAGCATTTT.